Listed below are T cell receptor beta chains from one sample, sequenced in a study of T-cell reconstitution after alpha-beta-depleted transplantation in children. TCRdb redid the calling of the PCR reads with MiXCR, one entry per CDR3 protein. The repertoire includes tens of thousands of distinct CDR3 sequences, 11% to 15% of them detected once, and 27% sits in the top ten. The material sequenced was PBMCs, mostly from graft donor cells, taken 180 days after TCRalphabeta/CD19-depleted stem cell transplant. The receptors were sampled from a male patient aged 2-15 years who had a stem cell transplant for acute lymphoblastic leukemia, so the T cells may come from the graft donor. The CDR3 runs from the conserved cysteine through the conserved F or W. Fields, in order: V gene, J gene, D gene, clone size, CDR3 length, CDR3 protein, CDR3 DNA. A D gene is named only where the DNA matches it firmly. The size entry is marked missing in some rows and otherwise reads once, few, many or a size class.

>TRBV27|TRBJ2-1|TRBD2|few|17
CASSLGLAGDISDEQFF
TGTGCCAGCAGTTTAGGACTAGCGGGAGATATTAGCGATGAGCAGTTCTTC
>TRBV6-1|TRBJ2-3|NA|NA|14
CASSEAGRRGTQYF
TGTGCCAGCAGTGAAGCGGGCCGGCGTGGTACGCAGTATTTT
>TRBV20-1|TRBJ1-5|NA|few|13
CSASQVNNQPQHF
TGCAGTGCTTCACAGGTCAACAATCAGCCCCAGCATTTT
>TRBV29-1|TRBJ2-1|NA|many|14
CSVVRRIGKNEQFF
TGCAGCGTTGTGAGGAGGATTGGTAAAAATGAGCAGTTCTTC
>TRBV27|TRBJ2-5|TRBD2|many|15
CASSSSGSGEETQYF
TGTGCCAGCAGTTCTAGCGGGAGTGGGGAAGAGACCCAGTACTTC
>TRBV7-9|TRBJ1-6|TRBD1|few|16
CASSPGTGLYNSPLHF
TGTGCCAGCAGCCCGGGGACAGGTCTCTATAATTCACCCCTCCACTTT
>TRBV5-1|TRBJ1-2|NA|few|13
CASNSDGTRGYTF
TGCGCCAGCAATTCAGACGGAACTAGAGGCTACACCTTC
>TRBV20-1|TRBJ1-1|NA|NA|12
CSATLQPFEAFF
TGCAGTGCTACCCTACAACCCTTCGAAGCTTTCTTT
>TRBV7-2|TRBJ1-5|NA|few|13
CASSRGPNQPQHF
TGTGCCAGCAGCCGGGGACCTAATCAGCCCCAGCATTTT
>TRBV6-5|TRBJ1-5|NA|NA|17
CASSYPKFGQSNQPQHF
TGTGCCAGCAGTTACCCGAAGTTTGGCCAGAGCAATCAGCCCCAGCATTTT
>TRBV5-6|TRBJ1-5|NA|many|13
CASSLGRGFPRHF
TGTGCCAGCAGCTTGGGACGCGGCTTTCCAAGGCATTTT
>TRBV5-1|TRBJ1-6|NA|NA|16
CASSPGKGGGRSPLHF
TGCGCCAGCAGCCCGGGGAAGGGCGGCGGACGGTCACCCCTCCACTTT
>TRBV28|TRBJ2-1|TRBD2|few|12
CASQSGNEERFF
TGTGCCAGCCAGAGCGGGAACGAGGAGAGGTTCTTC
>TRBV6-5|TRBJ2-5|NA|many|13
CASSYDYSETQYF
TGTGCCAGCAGTTACGACTACTCAGAGACCCAGTACTTC
>TRBV6-5|TRBJ1-1|NA|NA|15
CASSYSPLRNTEAFF
TGTGCCAGCAGTTACTCGCCGCTCAGGAACACTGAAGCTTTCTTT
>TRBV2|TRBJ2-1|NA|few|11
CASSGLNEQFF
TGTGCCAGCAGCGGACTAAATGAGCAGTTCTTC